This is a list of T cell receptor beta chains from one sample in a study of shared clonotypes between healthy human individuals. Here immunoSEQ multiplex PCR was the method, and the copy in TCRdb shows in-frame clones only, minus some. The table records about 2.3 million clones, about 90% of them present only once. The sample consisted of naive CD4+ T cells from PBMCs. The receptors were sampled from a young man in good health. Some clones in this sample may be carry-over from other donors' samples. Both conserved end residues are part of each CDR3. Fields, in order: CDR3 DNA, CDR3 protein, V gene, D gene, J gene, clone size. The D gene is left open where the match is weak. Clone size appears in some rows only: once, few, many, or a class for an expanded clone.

TGTGCCAGCAGCTCCCTAGCGGGAGGTGTTGAGCAGTACTTC,CASSSLAGGVEQYF,TRBV5-4,TRBD2,TRBJ2-7,-
TGTGCCAGCTCTGGGCCGAACACCGGGGAGCTGTTTTTT,CASSGPNTGELFF,TRBV6-6,-,TRBJ2-2,-
TGTGCCAGCAGTCCCCTCCGGGGGGACTATGGCTACACCTTC,CASSPLRGDYGYTF,TRBV6-6,-,TRBJ1-2,-
TGTGCCTGGCGGACCGGGACCTCGAACACTGAAGCTTTCTTT,CAWRTGTSNTEAFF,TRBV30,-,TRBJ1-1,few
TGTGCCAGTAGTATGTCCCGGAGGGGGCAGAGCGAGCAGTACTTC,CASSMSRRGQSEQYF,TRBV19,-,TRBJ2-7,-
TGTGCCAGCACCCCCCATGAGGGCACCTACGAGCAGTACTTC,CASTPHEGTYEQYF,TRBV28,-,TRBJ2-7,-
TGTGCCACCCACAGGACACGCGACTATGGCTACACCTTC,CATHRTRDYGYTF,TRBV28,-,TRBJ1-2,once
TGTGCCATCAGTGAGCCCGCGGGACTGGGTCCAGATACGCAGTATTTT,CAISEPAGLGPDTQYF,TRBV10-3,-,TRBJ2-3,-
TGTGCCAGCAGTTTTTGGCGGGAGCAGTTCTTC,CASSFWREQFF,TRBV2,-,TRBJ2-1,-
TGTGCCAGCGTACTGCAGATGCAAGGCGAGCAGTACTTC,CASVLQMQGEQYF,TRBV28,-,TRBJ2-7,-
TGTGCCAGTAGCCTGGGGACAGGGAGCTCCTACAATGAGCAGTTCTTC,CASSLGTGSSYNEQFF,TRBV19,TRBD1,TRBJ2-1,-
TGCGCCAGCAGCGGAGTAGCGGGAGTATCCGCAGATACGCAGTATTTT,CASSGVAGVSADTQYF,TRBV5-1,TRBD2,TRBJ2-3,-
TGTGCCAGCAGCTTAGCTACTGGATCCCAAGAGACCCAGTACTTC,CASSLATGSQETQYF,TRBV7-9,-,TRBJ2-5,-
TGTGCCAGCAGTTCCAGGCAGGGGGCGAGCGGCTACACCTTC,CASSSRQGASGYTF,TRBV27,TRBD1,TRBJ1-2,-
TGTGCCAGCAGCTTACAGGGTGGGAACACTGAAGCTTTCTTT,CASSLQGGNTEAFF,TRBV7-9,-,TRBJ1-1,few
TGTGCCAGCTCCCCGGGACTAGCGGGAGCAGGGGAGACCCAGTACTTC,CASSPGLAGAGETQYF,TRBV7-9,TRBD2,TRBJ2-5,-
TGCAGCGTTGAAGGACTAGCTAAAAACATTCAGTACTTC,CSVEGLAKNIQYF,TRBV29-1,TRBD2,TRBJ2-4,-
TGTGCCAGTAGTCCTCATGCGACAGGGGCAAATCAGCCCCAGCATTTT,CASSPHATGANQPQHF,TRBV19,TRBD1,TRBJ1-5,-
TGTGCCAGCAGCTTGGCTACGCTTACGCAGTATTTT,CASSLATLTQYF,TRBV5-6,-,TRBJ2-3,once
TGTGCCAGCAGCTTAGTCCTTTTAGGCTACACCTTC,CASSLVLLGYTF,TRBV7-2,-,TRBJ1-2,-
TGTGCCAGCAGTAAAGGACCGGCCCCCTCTGGGGCCAACGTCCTGACTTTC,CASSKGPAPSGANVLTF,TRBV6-1,-,TRBJ2-6,-
TGTGCCAGCAGCTCAGGCGGAGATTCACCCCTCCACTTT,CASSSGGDSPLHF,TRBV11-3,-,TRBJ1-6,-
TGTGCCAGCAGCTTGGTCTTAGGAAACACTGAAGCTTTCTTT,CASSLVLGNTEAFF,TRBV5-5,-,TRBJ1-1,-
TGTGCCAGCAGTGGTGACAGGGTTACTAATGAAAAACTGTTTTTT,CASSGDRVTNEKLFF,TRBV2,TRBD1,TRBJ1-4,once
TGTGCCTGGAGTACCGACTTCAGGGGGCCGCTTGGGCTGTTTTTT,CAWSTDFRGPLGLFF,TRBV30,TRBD1,TRBJ2-2,-
TGTGCCAGCAGCTCAGCTTGGTTCTATACGGGTAGGGTCCCGGTCTACGAGCAGTACTTC,CASSSAWFYTGRVPVYEQYF,TRBV7-2,-,TRBJ2-7,-
TGTGCCAGCACCTCTGAGCAGTTCTTC,CASTSEQFF,TRBV2,-,TRBJ2-1,few
TGTGCCAGCTCACCTACGAGCGCCAAGGGACAGACCCAGTACTTC,CASSPTSAKGQTQYF,TRBV18,-,TRBJ2-5,-
TGCGCCAGCAGCTTGATTGGTGATTTGGGCACAGATACGCAGTATTTT,CASSLIGDLGTDTQYF,TRBV5-1,-,TRBJ2-3,-
TGTGCCAGCAGCATCCTAGCGCCATACAATGAGCAGTTCTTC,CASSILAPYNEQFF,TRBV27,-,TRBJ2-1,-
TGTGCCAGCAGCCCCCGAGGGATGCTTTGGGGCCATGAGCAGTTCTTC,CASSPRGMLWGHEQFF,TRBV9,-,TRBJ2-1,few
TGTGCCAGCAGTGAAAGTACCAGCACAGATACGCAGTATTTT,CASSESTSTDTQYF,TRBV2,-,TRBJ2-3,-
TGTGCCAGCAGTGAATCCCGGGGACAGGGTGAAAAACTGTTTTTT,CASSESRGQGEKLFF,TRBV2,TRBD1,TRBJ1-4,-
TGTGCCACCAGCAAAATTACTAGCGAGAATGAGCAGTTCTTC,CATSKITSENEQFF,TRBV15,TRBD2,TRBJ2-1,-
TGTGCCAGCTCACCACCGGGAGGTAGTGAAAAACTGTTTTTT,CASSPPGGSEKLFF,TRBV18,-,TRBJ1-4,-
TGCGCCAGCAGCGACGACAGGTGGGGTAACGGCTACACCTTC,CASSDDRWGNGYTF,TRBV5-1,-,TRBJ1-2,-
TGCGCCAGCAGTGAGTCGACCGTGGGACAGGGAAGGACTGAAGCTTTCTTT,CASSESTVGQGRTEAFF,TRBV10-2,TRBD1,TRBJ1-1,-
TGTGCCACCAATCGTCTCAAGAATGGGAATGAGCAGTTCTTC,CATNRLKNGNEQFF,TRBV15,-,TRBJ2-1,-
TGTGCCAGCAGCCGTGATGGAAACACCATATATTTT,CASSRDGNTIYF,TRBV5-4,-,TRBJ1-3,-
TGTGCCAGCAGCTTTGGGCTAGCGGGAGGCAATGAGCAGTTCTTC,CASSFGLAGGNEQFF,TRBV11-2,TRBD2,TRBJ2-1,-
TGTGCCAGCAGCGTAAAAAACCAAGAGACCCAGTACTTC,CASSVKNQETQYF,TRBV6-5,-,TRBJ2-5,-
TGTGCCAGCAGCTTTAGGTCGGGTAGATCTGGAAACACCATATATTTT,CASSFRSGRSGNTIYF,TRBV7-9,-,TRBJ1-3,once
TGCGCCAGCAGCCATGGGACTAACCAAGAGACCCAGTACTTC,CASSHGTNQETQYF,TRBV5-1,TRBD2,TRBJ2-5,-
TGTGCCAGCAGTTCCTACAATCAGCCCCAGCATTTT,CASSSYNQPQHF,TRBV6-5,-,TRBJ1-5,few
TGTGCCGCCCAAACGGGACAGGGTTCATACAATGAGCAGTTCTTC,CAAQTGQGSYNEQFF,TRBV6-1,TRBD1,TRBJ2-1,-
TGTGCCAGCAATGGGGGCTCCACAGATACGCAGTATTTT,CASNGGSTDTQYF,TRBV28,-,TRBJ2-3,-
TGTGCCAGCAGTGCAAGGACCCCTAAGGATACCGGGGAGCTGTTTTTT,CASSARTPKDTGELFF,TRBV2,-,TRBJ2-2,-
TGTGCCAGCAGCCGTAGAGGAGGACAGGGTCCCCCCGGGGAGCTGTTTTTT,CASSRRGGQGPPGELFF,TRBV7-9,TRBD1,TRBJ2-2,once
TGTGCCAGCAGCTTGTTGGGGGGAGAGACCCAGTACTTC,CASSLLGGETQYF,TRBV2,-,TRBJ2-5,-
TGTGCCAGCAGCTTAGCTCTAGGCGGGAGTGGCAATGAGCAGTTCTTC,CASSLALGGSGNEQFF,TRBV7-9,TRBD2,TRBJ2-1,-
TGTGCCAGCTCAAACTCCCGGTCGGGCACTGAAGCTTTCTTT,CASSNSRSGTEAFF,TRBV18,-,TRBJ1-1,-
TGTGCCACCAGCAGAGATCCCGGGCCTTCCTACGAGCAGTACTTC,CATSRDPGPSYEQYF,TRBV15,-,TRBJ2-7,once
TGTGCCAGCAGTGTCTACAGGGGGCTCACTGAAGCTTTCTTT,CASSVYRGLTEAFF,TRBV2,TRBD1,TRBJ1-1,-
TGTGCCAGCAGCTCCCAACTAGCGGGAGGGGCAGATACGCAGTATTTT,CASSSQLAGGADTQYF,TRBV2,TRBD2,TRBJ2-3,-
TGTGCCGCCCGGAGTTTAACCCCGGGACAACCGGTGGACACCTTC,CAARSLTPGQPVDTF,TRBV6-1,-,TRBJ1-2,-